Following are 9 T cell receptor beta chains from one sample sequenced in a study of cytomegalovirus exposure and HLA in healthy donors. Vbeta (60) and Jbeta (13) primers were used in the PCR. Generated by immunoSEQ multiplex PCR, the TCRdb table keeps only in-frame clones and is missing some. Among approximately 150,000 clones listed, 82% were seen once. The sequencing sample was made of PBMCs. Every receptor here comes from a male donor in good health and CMV-seronegative.

The chain joins TRBV28 to TRBJ2-5, with TRBD2 identical over 7 bases. Germline V gives CDR1 MDHEN, CDR2 SYDVKM. This CDR3 has 13 residues. With 4 bases clipped from V and 1 base from J, the junction kept 0 bases outside the gene matches. CDR3 DNA: TGTGCCAGCAGTTCTAGCGGCCAAGAGACCCAGTACTTC. Protein sequence: CASSSSGQETQYF.

V is TRBV5-1 and J is TRBJ2-3; D not resolved. V lost 7 bases to trimming and J lost 6 bases, with 15 bases between them. This CDR3 is built from 13 residues. CDR1 and CDR2 from the germline V gene are SGHRS and YFSETQ. The CDR3 here is CASQTPQADTQYF. CDR3 DNA sequence: TGCGCCAGCCAAACGCCCCAAGCTGATACGCAGTATTTT.

Only a few counts were recorded for this clone. The V and J genes are TRBV19 and TRBJ1-1; the D is unclear. The V end was cut by 7 bases, the J end by 6 bases, with 18 bases between. This CDR3 contains 14 residues. Germline CDR1 is LNHDA and CDR2 is SQIVND (reference sequence). CDR3 loop: CASILPRSSPEAFF. CDR3 in DNA: TGTGCCAGTATCCTCCCCCGTTCGTCCCCTGAAGCTTTCTTT.

The CDR3 DNA follows: TGCGCCAGCAGCCCCGGTGGCAGGGGGTCGGGGGCTGGGGGAAATGAGCAGTTCTTC. Its translation is CASSPGGRGSGAGGNEQFF. V and J are TRBV4-3 and TRBJ2-1; D possibly corresponds to TRBD1 (7 bases). Germline V gene sequence: CDR1 LGHNA, CDR2 YSLEER. V dropped 4 bases and J dropped 7 bases, with 29 bases sitting between them. The CDR3 contains 19 residues.

This chain joins TRBV5-6 and TRBJ2-1; D might be TRBD2 (6 bases). Germline CDR1 SGHDT, CDR2 YYEEEE. Trimming left V 5 bases short and J 9 bases short, with 15 bases between. The CDR3 is 13 amino acids. The CDR3 is CASSFIAVPEQFF. CDR3 coding DNA: TGTGCCAGCAGTTTCATAGCGGTTCCTGAGCAGTTCTTC.

The chain carries TRBV9 and TRBJ2-5; D may be TRBD2 (7 bases). Germline V gene data show CDR1 as SGDLS and CDR2 as YYNGEE. Between the trimmed V and J ends, which lost 3 bases and 5 bases, there was a span of 14 bases. The CDR3 sequence is 14 residues long. The CDR3 coding sequence is TGTGCCAGCAGCGAGGAGGGGGGGAGGGAGACCCAGTACTTC. Its protein product is CASSEEGGRETQYF.

This chain connects TRBV19 to TRBJ2-7, with D possibly matching TRBD1 (5 bases). V dropped 2 bases and J dropped 3 bases, with 8 bases sitting between them. Per germline, CDR1 LNHDA and CDR2 SQIVND (reference sequence). This CDR3 region has 13 residues. The CDR3 loop reads CASSITTVYEQYF. CDR3 sequence (DNA): TGTGCCAGTAGTATAACGACAGTCTACGAGCAGTACTTC.

CDR3 protein: CSARRDTEAFF. The CDR3, as DNA: TGCAGTGCGAGGAGGGACACTGAAGCTTTCTTT. This sequence joins TRBV20-1 and TRBJ1-1; the D is unclear. The CDR3 loop spans 11 amino acids. From germline, CDR1 is DFQATT and CDR2 SNEGSKA (reference sequence). The V end lost 6 bases, the J end lost 3 bases, and 8 bases lay between the germline ends.

This clone showed up just a few times. V and J are TRBV29-1 and TRBJ2-3; a possible D gene is TRBD2 (5 bases). CDR3 size: 12 residues. V was cut by 6 bases and J by 2 bases, with 9 bases left in between. Looked up from germline, CDR1 is SQVTM and CDR2 is ANQGSEA. In DNA form, the CDR3 reads TGCAGCGTCGAGGGCTACACAGATACGCAGTATTTT. Translated, it gives CSVEGYTDTQYF.